Listed here is a single T cell receptor beta chain. This sample was included in a study of blood T cells in healthy people across ages. Per the germline V gene, CDR1 is SGHTA and CDR2 is FQGNSA. After removal of 5 bases from V and 1 base from J, the junction contained 4 bases not matched to a gene. The CDR3 is 15 residues long. Together with a sample-barcoded 5' primer, a J-beta primer mix was included in a second PCR lasting roughly 6 to 12 cycles. TCRdb recomputed calls from the 5' RACE reads with MiXCR, one row per CDR3 protein. The sample consists of about 900,000 distinct CDR3 sequences, 45% to 50% of them appearing once.

The chain employs TRBV7-2 and TRBJ2-2, with 7 bases identical to TRBD2. The sequenced sample was blood. The sequence derives from a man under 40 in good health. The CDR3 DNA is TGTGCCAGCAGCCGGGACTACCAGAACACCGGGGAGCTGTTTTTT. It yields the protein CASSRDYQNTGELFF.